This T cell receptor (beta chain) was sequenced in a study of cytomegalovirus exposure and HLA in healthy donors. This CDR3 comprises 14 residues. V dropped 5 bases and J dropped 2; count of bases not matched to a gene: 2. The germline V gene has CDR1 MDHEN and CDR2 SYDVKM. 60 Vbeta and 13 Jbeta primers were used in PCR. TCRdb's table, derived via immunoSEQ multiplex PCR, lists solely in-frame clones and lacks some. The table shows under 200,000 clones, with 82% occurring only once. Of note for this clone: Its antigen is not identified.

Study observations and caveats: When a later analysis compared HLA-associated TCR beta chains with equally common others, the HLA-associated chains turned out to be more clonally expanded and to have lower generation probabilities. What a later analysis reportedly showed was that an Asian-associated ancestry cluster had fewer N-insertions than the approximately 700-donor mean.

This TCR derives from a man in his fifties or sixties in good health and CMV-seropositive. The rearrangement uses TRBV28 and TRBJ2-3, with 9 positions matching TRBD2. Material: PBMCs. The CDR3 nucleotides are TGTGCCAGCAGTGTAGCGGGAGCCACAGATACGCAGTATTTT. Its protein is CASSVAGATDTQYF.